Sequencing of this T cell receptor (beta chain) was carried out in a study of T cell responses to AZD1222 COVID-19 vaccine. Study summary: Analyses pooled second doses at about 4 or about 12 weeks. Study-wide findings and caveats: It should be noted that donors were predominantly white British and more often female, and clonal diversity was possibly underestimated. Epitopes outside B.1.351 and B.1.1.7 mutated regions reportedly drew nearly half of spike TCRs. Baseline serology detected seropositivity in only six AZD1222 recipients.

For this clone: Its target is unknown.

Clones were sequenced by immunoSEQ multiplex PCR, and TCRdb holds only the in-frame ones, with some missing. The sample gives around 110,000 clones, roughly nine tenths of which show up once; roughly 7% is in the top ten. Germline V gene lookup returns CDR1 MDHEN and CDR2 SYDVKM. With 4 bases removed from V and 1 base from J, the gap between germline ends came to 10 bases. The CDR3 has 14 residues. This receptor was taken from an adult in good health. The chain uses TRBV28 and TRBJ2-5; D is perhaps TRBD2 (6 bases). This material consisted of peripheral blood, taken on day 0 of AZD1222 vaccination. The CDR3 DNA is TGTGCCAGCAGTTGGGGAGCGGGCCAAGAGACCCAGTACTTC. Protein sequence: CASSWGAGQETQYF.